One sample yielded the 30 T cell receptor beta chains listed below, sequenced in a study of T cell changes during pregnancy in multiple sclerosis. TCRdb's copy holds only in-frame clones and misses some; the assay was immunoSEQ multiplex PCR. The data hold under 70,000 clones, with about nine tenths observed a single time. Material: CD4+ T cells from peripheral blood mononuclear cells, obtained after pregnancy. Receptor source: a female donor with multiple sclerosis, enrolled in a pregnancy study.

The chain is built from TRBV7-9 and TRBJ2-1, with 9 bases that match TRBD1. The CDR3 length is 14 residues. Germline CDR1 reads SEHNR; CDR2 reads FQNEAQ (reference sequence). J gave up 8 bases and V 5 bases, and 7 bases lay outside the gene matches. The CDR3 region is CASSRRTGVDEQFF. The CDR3 DNA reads as TGTGCCAGCAGCAGAAGGACAGGGGTGGATGAGCAGTTCTTC.

The gene calls are TRBV5-6 and TRBJ2-7, with TRBD2 identical over 8 bases. The CDR3 is made up of 15 amino acids. From germline, CDR1 is SGHDT and CDR2 YYEEEE. The V segment lost 4 bases and the J segment 1 base; nucleotides outside the gene matches: 7. DNA of the CDR3: TGTGCCAGCAGCCAAGGACTAGCAGAATCCTACGAGCAGTACTTC. This codes for CASSQGLAESYEQYF.

This chain links TRBV20-1 with TRBJ1-2; D ambiguous. The CDR3 has 11 residues. V was pared by 4 bases and J by 2 bases, with 5 bases between. Germline CDR1 is DFQATT and CDR2 is SNEGSKA (reference sequence). CDR3 nucleotide sequence: TGCAGTGCTACCTACAACTATGGCTACACCTTC. Amino acid sequence: CSATYNYGYTF.

The V gene is TRBV7-3, the J gene TRBJ2-3; D unclear. The V end lost 3 bases, the J end lost 6 bases, and 10 bases lay between the germline ends. This CDR3 has 13 residues. Germline CDR1 is SGHTA and CDR2 is FQGTGA. Here the CDR3 DNA reads TGTGCCAGCAGCTTTCTCGCTACCGATACGCAGTATTTT. It translates to CASSFLATDTQYF.

V is TRBV9 and J is TRBJ1-1; 10 bases are a match to TRBD1. The CDR3 sequence is 15 residues long. Trimming at V came to 3 bases and at J to 11 bases, leaving 13 bases not matched to a gene. Germline V gene sequence: CDR1 SGDLS, CDR2 YYNGEE. The CDR3 coding sequence is TGTGCCAGCAGCGCGAGACAGGGGGCTACGGAGGTGGCTTTCTTT. It yields the protein CASSARQGATEVAFF.

The CDR3 protein is CASRGGGLSFNTEAFF. CDR3 sequence (DNA): TGCGCCAGCAGAGGGGGAGGGCTCTCTTTCAACACTGAAGCTTTCTTT. The chain employs TRBV10-1 and TRBJ1-1; weak D call: TRBD1 (6 bases). The CDR3 loop spans 16 amino acids. The germline CDR1 and CDR2 sequences are WNHNN and SYGVQD (reference sequence). V lost 6 bases and J lost 2, with 19 bases in between.

This chain joins TRBV5-5 and TRBJ1-1, with TRBD1 matching 9 bases. The trim removed 5 bases at V and 2 bases at J, leaving 7 bases unmatched. The CDR3 totals 15 residues. Germline assignment: CDR1 SGHKS and CDR2 YYEKEE (reference sequence). CDR3 bases: TGTGCCAGCAGACCCAGACAGGGGGTTAACACTGAAGCTTTCTTT. Translated: CASRPRQGVNTEAFF.

The gene calls are TRBV5-4 and TRBJ2-1, with 7 positions matching TRBD1. Unmatched junction bases numbered 4, after V lost 4 bases and J lost 0 bases. CDR3 length equals 15 residues. From germline, CDR1 is SGHNT and CDR2 YYREEE (reference sequence). This chain's CDR3 is CASSRDSLSYNEQFF. The CDR3 nucleotides are TGTGCCAGCAGCCGGGACAGCCTCTCCTACAATGAGCAGTTCTTC.

This clone was seen only once. The V gene is TRBV12-5, the J gene TRBJ1-5, with D possibly TRBD1 on 6 matching bases. V was cut by 6 bases and J by 5 bases, with 14 bases left in between. The CDR3 runs 14 residues. CDR1 is LGHNT and CDR2 is FRNRAP in the germline V gene. For the CDR3, the DNA is TGTGCTAGTGGCGAAACAGGGTTGGATCAGCCCCAGCATTTT. Translation: CASGETGLDQPQHF.

The CDR3 here is CASSEAAHRGNYGYTF. CDR3 DNA sequence: TGTGCCAGCAGTGAGGCCGCTCACAGGGGGAACTATGGCTACACCTTC. The chain recombines TRBV6-1 with TRBJ1-2; 8 nucleotides match TRBD1. The CDR3 is 16 amino acids. Germline V lookup: CDR1 MNHNS, CDR2 SASEGT. After removal of 3 bases from V and 2 bases from J, the junction contained 8 bases not matched to a gene.

The chain employs TRBV6-1 and TRBJ2-7, with D tentatively TRBD2 (7 bases). Looked up from germline, CDR1 is MNHNS and CDR2 is SASEGT. V lost 4 bases and J lost 2, with 9 bases in between. The CDR3 length is 13 residues. CDR3 coding DNA: TGTGCCAGCAGTGCCGGGGGGCCCTACGAGCAGTACTTC. Amino acid sequence: CASSAGGPYEQYF.

The chain recombines TRBV7-3 with TRBJ2-1; 10 positions match TRBD1. This CDR3 is 18 amino acids long. Germline-derived CDR1 and CDR2 are SGHTA and FQGTGA. V was pared by 6 bases and J by 7 bases, with 18 bases of the junction left unmatched. The CDR3, as DNA: TGTGCCAGCAGGCGATGGGGGGCGGGGACAGGGGCCGTAAATGAGCAGTTCTTC. Protein sequence: CASRRWGAGTGAVNEQFF.

The chain uses TRBV5-6 and TRBJ2-7; 8 positions match TRBD1. V lost 2 bases, J lost 0 bases, and 7 bases stayed unmatched. This CDR3 has 16 amino acids. CDR1 and CDR2 from the germline V gene are SGHDT and YYEEEE. CDR3 residues: CASSFGTGSTSYEQYF. CDR3 nucleotide sequence: TGTGCCAGCAGCTTCGGGACAGGAAGCACCTCCTACGAGCAGTACTTC.

J is TRBJ1-2 and V is TRBV5-4; D is unresolved. The CDR3 runs 13 residues. Trimming pared 0 bases from V and 2 bases from J, leaving 5 bases between. CDR1 is SGHNT, CDR2 YYREEE, per germline (reference sequence). The CDR3 loop is CASSLVGNYGYTF. DNA of the CDR3: TGTGCCAGCAGCTTGGTCGGGAACTATGGCTACACCTTC.

V gene TRBV11-2 combines with J gene TRBJ1-5, with TRBD1 matching 9 bases. CDR1 and CDR2 (germline): SGHAT, FQNNGV. The junction had 0 bases not matched to a gene; V was cut back by 1 base and J by 2 bases. The CDR3 has 15 residues. The CDR3 coding sequence is TGTGCCAGCAGCTTAGGGGACAGGGGCAATCAGCCCCAGCATTTT. It codes for CASSLGDRGNQPQHF.

The chain recombines TRBV11-2 with TRBJ2-1, with 11 bases aligning to TRBD2. The CDR3 is 19 amino acids. Per germline, CDR1 SGHAT and CDR2 FQNNGV. V shed 0 bases and J 0 bases; nucleotides not matched to a gene: 7. The CDR3 DNA reads TGTGCCAGCAGCTTAGATTCTAGCGGGGGGTGGAGCTCCTACAATGAGCAGTTCTTC. Protein: CASSLDSSGGWSSYNEQFF.

V and J are TRBV7-3 and TRBJ2-1; 11 bases match TRBD1. Germline V gene lookup returns CDR1 SGHTA and CDR2 FQGTGA. The CDR3 consists of 17 residues. V shed 1 base, J shed 9 bases, and the junction held 11 bases outside the gene matches. CDR3 amino acids: CASSLKGAGQGVAEQFF. In nucleotides, the CDR3 is TGTGCCAGCAGCTTAAAAGGGGCGGGACAGGGGGTCGCTGAGCAGTTCTTC.

V and J are TRBV1 and TRBJ1-2; the table gives TRBD1 as D, unverified against the DNA. TRBV1 is a known pseudogene. This CDR3 is 16 amino acids long. The CDR3 sequence: CTSSQDPINRKGGYTF. As DNA, the CDR3 is TGCACCAGCAGCCAAGACCCCATCAACAGGAAGGGTGGCTACACCTTC.

The rearrangement links TRBV18 to TRBJ2-3, with D possibly matching TRBD2 (6 bases). The CDR3 loop spans 13 amino acids. CDR1 is KGHSH, CDR2 LQKENI, per germline. V gave up 3 bases and J gave up 5 bases, with 9 bases separating them. The CDR3 spells CASSPLGGDTQYF. CDR3 in DNA: TGTGCCAGCTCACCGCTGGGGGGAGATACGCAGTATTTT. Based on the CDR3 plus reference TRBV18 and TRBJ2-3, the full variable domain is NAGVMQNPRHLVRRRGQEARLRCSPMKGHSHVYWYRQLPEEGLKFMVYLQKENIIDESGMPKERFSAEFPKEGPSILRIQQVVRGDSAAYFCASSPLGGDTQYFGPGTRLTVL.

The chain carries TRBV18 and TRBJ1-1; D unclear. CDR1 and CDR2 (germline): KGHSH, LQKENI. V shed 3 bases and J shed 7 bases, with 6 bases lying between them. There are 11 residues in the CDR3. This chain's CDR3 is CASSPGIEAFF. The CDR3, as DNA: TGTGCCAGCTCACCCGGGATTGAAGCTTTCTTT.

This chain joins TRBV21-1 and TRBJ1-4; the tabulated D call, TRBD1, remains unverified against the DNA. TRBV21-1 corresponds to a pseudogene. The CDR3 sequence is 18 residues long. The CDR3 DNA reads TGTGCCAGCAGCAAAGCTCCTAGACAGTTCTTAAAAGATGAAAAACTGTTTTTT. Encoded protein: CASSKAPRQFLKDEKLFF.

The V gene is TRBV7-2, the J gene TRBJ1-2; TRBD1 aligns across 9 bases. Losses at the gene ends were 1 base for V and 4 bases for J; bases not matched to a gene: 4. The CDR3 length is 15 residues. Germline CDR1 reads SGHTA; CDR2 reads FQGNSA. CDR3 nucleotide sequence: TGTGCCAGCAGCTTAGGGACAGGGGTTAGCTATGGCTACACCTTC. Translated: CASSLGTGVSYGYTF.

This chain links TRBV9 with TRBJ2-1, with D maybe TRBD2 (6 bases). The germline V and J ends were trimmed by 4 bases and 0 bases, with 17 bases remaining between them. The CDR3 runs 17 residues. Per the germline V gene, CDR1 is SGDLS and CDR2 is YYNGEE. CDR3 sequence reads: CASSLVGVAVSYNEQFF. CDR3 in DNA: TGTGCCAGCAGCCTCGTGGGGGTAGCGGTCTCCTACAATGAGCAGTTCTTC.

This rearrangement joins TRBV2 to TRBJ1-4; no clear D. The V gene's germline CDR1 is SNHLY and CDR2 FYNNEI. With 5 bases removed from V and 0 bases from J, the gap between germline ends came to 10 bases. The CDR3 extends over 15 amino acids. CDR3 region: CASSIVRATNEKLFF. In nucleotides, the CDR3 is TGTGCCAGCAGTATCGTAAGAGCAACTAATGAAAAACTGTTTTTT.

The chain employs TRBV5-1 and TRBJ1-2; D remains unclear. The CDR3 spans 13 residues. Germline V gene data show CDR1 as SGHRS and CDR2 as YFSETQ. Between the trimmed V and J ends, which lost 6 bases and 4 bases, there was a span of 13 bases. The CDR3 DNA sequence: TGCGCCAGCATGGCAGCGTCGTCCTATGGCTACACCTTC. Translated: CASMAASSYGYTF.

The J gene is TRBJ2-3, the V gene TRBV9; 8 positions agree with TRBD2. The germline gives CDR1 SGDLS, CDR2 YYNGEE. The CDR3 contains 16 residues. J lost 2 bases, V lost 0 bases, and 5 bases had no gene match. The CDR3 DNA is TGTGCCAGCAGCGTAGGGGGACTAGGATCCACAGATACGCAGTATTTT. As protein: CASSVGGLGSTDTQYF.

J is TRBJ2-7 and V is TRBV7-9, with D tentatively TRBD1 (6 bases). With 4 bases removed from V and 0 bases from J, the gap between germline ends came to 16 bases. CDR1 and CDR2 from the germline V gene are SEHNR and FQNEAQ (reference sequence). This CDR3 comprises 16 residues. DNA of the CDR3: TGTGCCAGCAGCTACAGTGGACAGCTGAGCTCCTACGAGCAGTACTTC. Translating gives CASSYSGQLSSYEQYF.

The rearrangement links TRBV28 to TRBJ1-2; 7 bases agree with TRBD1. CDR3 length equals 14 residues. V lost 3 bases to trimming and J lost 8 bases; unmatched junction nucleotides: 9. From germline, CDR1 is MDHEN and CDR2 SYDVKM. CDR3 DNA sequence: TGTGCCAGCAGTTTTCAGGACAGGCCGGCGGGCTACACCTTC. As protein: CASSFQDRPAGYTF.

V is TRBV9 and J is TRBJ1-1; D might be TRBD1 (6 bases). Between the trimmed V and J ends, which lost 5 bases and 1 base, there was a span of 27 bases. Germline V lookup: CDR1 SGDLS, CDR2 YYNGEE. CDR3 size: 19 residues. The CDR3 sequence is CASSHPRGGAQGENTEAFF. As DNA, the CDR3 is TGTGCCAGCAGTCATCCCCGAGGTGGGGCACAGGGAGAGAACACTGAAGCTTTCTTT.

The chain is built from TRBV6-1 and TRBJ2-7, with a tentative D call TRBD1 (6 bases). Between the trimmed V and J ends, which lost 1 base and 4 bases, there was a span of 23 bases. Per the germline V gene, CDR1 is MNHNS and CDR2 is SASEGT. The CDR3 loop spans 18 amino acids. CDR3 sequence (DNA): TGTGCCAGCAGTGAAGTTGTGACAGGAATCCCGCCTGGGTACGAGCAGTACTTC. Protein: CASSEVVTGIPPGYEQYF.